This T cell receptor beta chain was sequenced during a study of T cells in Graves' hyperthyroidism and ophthalmopathy. Whole-study context: Peripheral blood samples were taken at initial diagnosis, prior to any treatment.

Hyperthyroidism had been newly diagnosed in patients aged 18 to 65, and its duration was under 2 months. Diagnostic assessment was based on clinical symptoms, serum thyroxine and TRAb, thyroid ultrasound and orbital computed tomography. The investigators amplified TCR beta CDR3 regions from RNA transcripts. An initial round of RT-PCR targeting the TCR CDR3 relied on the HTBI primer set. One entry per CDR3 protein results from TCRdb running MiXCR on the multiplex PCR reads. This table has some 800,000 distinct CDR3 sequences, over 35% appearing once. V was cut by 5 bases and J by 4 bases, with 14 bases left in between. Germline V gives CDR1 SNHLY, CDR2 FYNNEI. CDR3 length equals 15 residues.

The source is a man aged 18 to 30 with Graves' hyperthyroidism. The sample comprised blood. V gene TRBV2 combines with J gene TRBJ2-2; the D gene is possibly TRBD1 (6 bases). CDR3 residues: CASSSLTGPTGELFF. The CDR3, as DNA: TGTGCCAGCAGTTCCCTCACAGGGCCCACCGGGGAGCTGTTTTTT.